Each of the 8 T cell receptor beta chains below was sequenced from the same sample in a study of blood T cell repertoires in COVID-19. Method: immunoSEQ multiplex PCR; TCRdb's copy keeps in-frame clones and lacks some. Here the sample spans under 250,000 clones, around four fifths being singletons. The sample consisted of peripheral blood. The source is a man aged 35 to 55 with active or convalescent COVID-19.

The V and J genes are TRBV12-5 and TRBJ1-1; D not certain. CDR1 is LGHNT, CDR2 FRNRAP, per germline. The CDR3 is made up of 13 amino acids. Trimming stripped 6 bases from V and 10 bases from J, with 18 bases between. The CDR3: CASGLAGPTGAFF. CDR3 DNA: TGTGCTAGTGGCCTCGCCGGTCCAACGGGAGCTTTCTTT.

Only one count was recorded for this clone. This chain links TRBV7-8 with TRBJ2-5; the D gene is possibly TRBD1 (5 bases). V lost 1 base, J lost 2 bases, and 8 bases lay in between. The CDR3 runs 14 residues. Germline V gene data show CDR1 as SGHVS and CDR2 as FQNEAQ. CDR3 coding DNA: TGTGCCAGCAGCTTAGTGTCAGGGCAAGAGACCCAGTACTTC. It encodes CASSLVSGQETQYF.

The rearrangement links TRBV6-1 to TRBJ2-3; D is perhaps TRBD2 (5 bases). Trimming took 2 bases from V and 2 from J, leaving 8 bases between them. The CDR3 consists of 14 residues. In germline, CDR1 is MNHNS, CDR2 SASEGT. CDR3 DNA: TGTGCCAGCAGTGAAACTAGGGTCACAGATACGCAGTATTTT. Translating gives CASSETRVTDTQYF.

The chain couples TRBV7-9 to TRBJ2-2; D is uncertain. V was cut by 1 base and J by 1 base, with 10 bases left in between. Germline V gives CDR1 SEHNR, CDR2 FQNEAQ (reference sequence). The CDR3 runs 16 residues. The CDR3 DNA follows: TGTGCCAGCAGCTTAGGGCTTTCAGGGAACACCGGGGAGCTGTTTTTT. It specifies CASSLGLSGNTGELFF.

The chain links TRBV5-5 to TRBJ1-1, with TRBD1 identical over 7 bases. V shed 1 base and J 6 bases; nucleotides not matched to a gene: 12. From germline, CDR1 is SGHKS and CDR2 YYEKEE (reference sequence). This CDR3 has 16 amino acids. The CDR3 region has the DNA TGTGCCAGCAGCTTGTTAGTTTCACAGGGGAGCTCTGAAGCTTTCTTT. Translated: CASSLLVSQGSSEAFF.

This chain connects TRBV30 to TRBJ1-1, with 8 bases aligning to TRBD1. The V segment lost 4 bases and the J segment 5 bases; nucleotides outside the gene matches: 9. The germline gives CDR1 GTSNPN, CDR2 SVGIG (reference sequence). The CDR3 has 14 residues. The CDR3 loop reads CAWMVSTGATEAFF. CDR3 nucleotides: TGTGCCTGGATGGTTTCGACAGGGGCGACTGAAGCTTTCTTT.

The J gene is TRBJ2-7, the V gene TRBV29-1; tentative D call: TRBD1 (6 bases). Deletions cut 5 bases from V and 0 bases from J, with 14 bases between. This CDR3 has 14 amino acids. Germline V gene lookup returns CDR1 SQVTM and CDR2 ANQGSEA. The CDR3 protein is CSVLGQRSSYEQYF. In DNA form, the CDR3 reads TGCAGCGTTCTGGGACAAAGAAGCTCCTACGAGCAGTACTTC.

The chain carries TRBV28 and TRBJ1-1, with D possibly matching TRBD1 (5 bases). Trimming pared 6 bases from V and 2 bases from J, leaving 10 bases between. CDR1 is MDHEN and CDR2 is SYDVKM in the germline V gene. CDR3 length: 13 amino acids. The CDR3 sequence: CASRRTGNTEAFF. The CDR3 DNA follows: TGTGCCAGCAGGCGTACAGGTAACACTGAAGCTTTCTTT.